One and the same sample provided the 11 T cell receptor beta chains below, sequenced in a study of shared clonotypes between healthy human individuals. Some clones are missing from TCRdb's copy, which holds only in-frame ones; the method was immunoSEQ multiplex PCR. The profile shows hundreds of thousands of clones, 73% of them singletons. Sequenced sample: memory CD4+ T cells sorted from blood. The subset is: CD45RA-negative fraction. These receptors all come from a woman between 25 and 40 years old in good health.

CDR3 protein: CASSLVQTKNIQYF. CDR3 DNA sequence: TGTGCCAGCAGTTTAGTACAGACCAAAAACATTCAGTACTTC. This sequence joins TRBV28 and TRBJ2-4; D ambiguous. This CDR3 contains 14 residues. Trimming left V 2 bases short and J 2 bases short, with 7 bases between. Germline V lookup: CDR1 MDHEN, CDR2 SYDVKM.

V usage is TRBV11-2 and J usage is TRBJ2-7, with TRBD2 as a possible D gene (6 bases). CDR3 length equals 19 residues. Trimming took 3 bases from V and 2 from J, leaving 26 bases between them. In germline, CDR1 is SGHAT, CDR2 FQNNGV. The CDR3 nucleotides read TGTGCCAGCAGCTTCACCTCGGGTGGGCTGAGTAGCGGCCCCTACGAGCAGTACTTC. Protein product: CASSFTSGGLSSGPYEQYF.

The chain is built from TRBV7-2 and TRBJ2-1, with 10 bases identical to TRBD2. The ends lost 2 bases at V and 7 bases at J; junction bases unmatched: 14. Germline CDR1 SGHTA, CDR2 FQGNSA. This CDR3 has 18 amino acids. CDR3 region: CASSLWGRAGGPRNEQFF. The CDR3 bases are TGTGCCAGCAGCTTATGGGGGAGAGCGGGAGGGCCGAGGAATGAGCAGTTCTTC.

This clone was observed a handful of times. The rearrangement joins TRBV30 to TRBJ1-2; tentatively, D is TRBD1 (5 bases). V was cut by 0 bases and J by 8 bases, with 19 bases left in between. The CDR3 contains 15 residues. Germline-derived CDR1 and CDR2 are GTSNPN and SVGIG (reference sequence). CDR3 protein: CAWSVPASGREGYTF. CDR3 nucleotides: TGTGCCTGGAGTGTCCCAGCTTCGGGGCGAGAAGGCTACACCTTC.

The CDR3 here is CTSSHVSSQETQYF. In DNA, the CDR3 is TGCACCAGCAGCCATGTTTCTAGCCAAGAGACCCAGTACTTC. The rearrangement uses TRBV1 and TRBJ2-5; the tabulated D call, TRBD2, remains unverified against the DNA. TRBV1 is classified as a pseudogene. This CDR3 comprises 14 residues.

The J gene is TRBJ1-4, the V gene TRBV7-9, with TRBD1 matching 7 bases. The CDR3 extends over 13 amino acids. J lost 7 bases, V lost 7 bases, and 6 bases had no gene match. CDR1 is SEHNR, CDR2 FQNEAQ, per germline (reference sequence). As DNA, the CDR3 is TGTGCCAGCATAAGGACAGGTAGTGAAAAACTGTTTTTT. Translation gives CASIRTGSEKLFF.

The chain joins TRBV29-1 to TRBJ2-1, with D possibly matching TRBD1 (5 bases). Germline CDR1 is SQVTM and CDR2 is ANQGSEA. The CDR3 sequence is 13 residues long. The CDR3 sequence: CIVRVNSYNEQFF. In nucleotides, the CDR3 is TGCATCGTCAGGGTAAACTCCTACAATGAGCAGTTCTTC.

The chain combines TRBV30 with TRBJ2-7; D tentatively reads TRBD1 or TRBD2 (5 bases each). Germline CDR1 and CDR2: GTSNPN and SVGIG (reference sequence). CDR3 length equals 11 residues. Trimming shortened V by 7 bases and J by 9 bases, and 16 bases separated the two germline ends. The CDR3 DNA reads TGTGCCTTGGGCCGGGGACCCGGGCAGTACTTC. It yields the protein CALGRGPGQYF.

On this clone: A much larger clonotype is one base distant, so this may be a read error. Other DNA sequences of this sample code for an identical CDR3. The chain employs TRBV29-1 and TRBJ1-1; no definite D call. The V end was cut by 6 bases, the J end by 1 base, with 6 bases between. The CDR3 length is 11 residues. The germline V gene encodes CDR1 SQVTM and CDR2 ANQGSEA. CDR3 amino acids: CSVYKNTEAFF. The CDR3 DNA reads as TGCAGCGTATACAAGAACACTGAAGCTTTCTTT.

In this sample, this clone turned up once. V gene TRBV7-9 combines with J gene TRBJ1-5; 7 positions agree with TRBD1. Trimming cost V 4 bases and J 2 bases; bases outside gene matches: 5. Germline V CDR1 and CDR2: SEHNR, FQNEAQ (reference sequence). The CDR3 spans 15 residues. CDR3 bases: TGTGCCAGCAGCTGGGGGGACAGCGGCAATCAGCCCCAGCATTTT. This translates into CASSWGDSGNQPQHF.

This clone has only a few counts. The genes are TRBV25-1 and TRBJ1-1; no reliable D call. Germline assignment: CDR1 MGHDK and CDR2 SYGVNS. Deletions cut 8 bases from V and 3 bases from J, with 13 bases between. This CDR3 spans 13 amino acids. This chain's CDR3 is CASGRGLDTEAFF. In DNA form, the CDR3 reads TGTGCCAGCGGACGTGGGCTCGACACTGAAGCTTTCTTT.